What follows are 9 T cell receptor beta chains derived from one specimen sequenced in a study of spatial heterogeneity in lung cancer. Study-level points and caveats: Mutation counts in tumors were tracked by counts of expanded intratumoral alpha and beta TCRs.

Time point given: sample taken at primary tumor resection. TCRdb itself ran the 5' RACE reads through MiXCR, one entry per CDR3 protein. The sample shows around 13,000 distinct CDR3 sequences, 5.1% of them seen only once. No antigen has been identified for these receptors. The specimen comprised lung tumor tissue, sampled at surgery. The receptors originated from a male donor with early-stage non-small cell lung cancer.

This clonotype was counted ten times or more. This beta chain came through as a stray read in a library set up for alpha chains, and its size says little. The chain uses TRBV10-1 and TRBJ2-1; 9 nucleotides match TRBD1. Germline-derived CDR1 and CDR2 are WNHNN and SYGVQD (reference sequence). V was pared by 7 bases and J by 6 bases, with 16 bases of the junction left unmatched. The CDR3 length is 17 residues. In DNA form, the CDR3 reads TGCGCCAGCATTAAGGGGACAGGGCCCTGTTGCATCAATGAGCAGTTCTTC. Translation gives CASIKGTGPCCINEQFF.

This clonotype was detected a few times. The library was designed around alpha chains, so this beta chain is a stray read whose abundance carries little weight. The rearrangement joins TRBV3-1 to TRBJ2-5; 8 nucleotides match TRBD2. The V gene's germline CDR1 is LGHDT and CDR2 YNNKEL (reference sequence). V shed 5 bases and J 5 bases; nucleotides not matched to a gene: 4. The CDR3 runs to 13 residues. As DNA, the CDR3 is TGTGCCAGCAGCGAGCGGGGGTGGGAGACCCAGTACTTC. Amino acid sequence: CASSERGWETQYF.

This clonotype was detected ten times or more. A library made for alpha chains picked up this beta chain off target, so its size means little. J is TRBJ1-1 and V is TRBV6-2 or TRBV6-3; the D gene is possibly TRBD1 (5 bases). The ends were cut back, 8 bases at V and 3 bases at J, with 19 bases in the middle. The CDR3 runs 15 residues. Germline CDR1 reads MNHEY; CDR2 reads SVGEGT. In nucleotides, the CDR3 is TGTGCCAGCGGTAGAAGTGGGGGATCGTACACTGAAGCTTTCTTT. Its protein is CASGRSGGSYTEAFF.

This clonotype was recorded at least ten times. Within a library made for alpha chains, this beta chain is off target, and its count is uninformative. The genes are TRBV24-1 and TRBJ1-2; 8 bases match TRBD1. The CDR3 contains 15 residues. Germline V CDR1 and CDR2: KGHDR, SFDVKD. With 0 bases clipped from V and 9 bases from J, the junction kept 8 bases outside the gene matches. The CDR3 loop reads CATSDLSTGVNRYTF. The DNA of the CDR3 is TGTGCCACCAGTGATTTGTCGACAGGGGTTAATCGCTACACCTTC.

This clonotype turned up a few times. This beta chain is a stray read from a library made for alpha chains; its abundance is not meaningful. The chain is built from TRBV16 and TRBJ1-2, with D possibly being TRBD1 (6 bases). This CDR3 is built from 14 residues. Trimming left V 1 base short and J 7 bases short, with 13 bases between. Per germline, CDR1 KGHSY and CDR2 FQNENV. Here the CDR3 DNA reads TGTGCCAGCAGCCAATTGGCCCAGGGGTCTGGCTACACCTTC. Protein: CASSQLAQGSGYTF.

This clonotype was seen at least ten times. Little can be read into the size of this beta chain, an off-target read in a library designed for alpha chains. V usage is TRBV29-1 and J usage is TRBJ1-2; 7 bases are shared with TRBD1. This CDR3 has 15 amino acids. Germline lookup yields CDR1 SQVTM and CDR2 ANQGSEA. J lost 8 bases, V lost 6 bases, and 18 bases had no gene match. CDR3 sequence (DNA): TGCAGCGTAGGCCGGGACAGCCCTTTTTTAGGGGGCTACACCTTC. This encodes CSVGRDSPFLGGYTF.

With regard to this clonotype: This beta chain represents an off-target read in a library built for alpha chains; its size is of limited meaning. The V gene is TRBV27, the J gene TRBJ1-1; possible D gene TRBD1, 5 bases. The germline CDR1 and CDR2 sequences are MNHEY and SMNVEV (reference sequence). This CDR3 is built from 14 residues. V gave up 2 bases and J gave up 4 bases, with 11 bases separating them. CDR3 protein: CASSLNGGSTEAFF. CDR3 sequence (DNA): TGTGCCAGCAGTTTAAATGGGGGTTCCACTGAAGCTTTCTTT.

A few counts support this clonotype. For a library built for alpha chains, this beta chain is a stray read; little rests on its size. This rearrangement joins TRBV6-2 or TRBV6-3 to TRBJ1-2; D unclear. The V end was cut by 7 bases, the J end by 3 bases, with 12 bases between. CDR1 is MNHEY, CDR2 SVGEGT, per germline. This CDR3 spans 13 amino acids. In DNA, the CDR3 is TGTGCCAGCACTCTGACGATTCACTATGGCTACACCTTC. It yields the protein CASTLTIHYGYTF.

This clonotype was counted a few times. This beta chain is a stray read from a library made for alpha chains; its abundance is not meaningful. The CDR3 DNA reads as TGTGCCTGGGCAAGGGACGGTGGGGCCAACGTCCTGACTTTC. It specifies CAWARDGGANVLTF. V is TRBV30 and J is TRBJ2-6; the D call may be TRBD1 or TRBD2 (5 bases each). Germline V gene data show CDR1 as GTSNPN and CDR2 as SVGIG (reference sequence). V lost 5 bases, J lost 3 bases, and 11 bases lay in between. The CDR3 length is 14 residues.